This record concerns one TCR beta chain sequence. Its antigen has not been determined. Base qualities were left out, and no much larger clone turns up one base away. The sample belongs to a study of blood T cells in healthy people across ages (dated by TCRdb to about 2015). Background on the whole study: In model experiments, roughly one uniquely barcoded TCR beta cDNA molecule per two T cells was captured by template switching. Age-related changes in TCR beta repertoire diversity were measured in the study by deep sequencing normalized with unique cDNA molecular identifiers. Four age groups were formed from the donors: young (average approximately 15 years), middle-aged (around 37), aged (roughly 58) and long-lived (more than 75). Donors of different ages were randomly distributed across sequencing lanes to avoid experimental bias. The study analyzed two additional independent replicas of 1 million unique cDNA reads from the same blood draw for two donors, one aged 18 to 29 and one aged 80 or older.

The CDR3 runs 13 residues from the cysteine to the phenylalanine. The retained sequence is limited to the CDR3, 39 bases, with the frame set at the first base. V loses 11 bases of germline sequence and J loses 3 bases, and the interval between the two ends is 15 bases. Reading the germline V gene gives CDR1 SGHTA and CDR2 FQGNSA. To prepare the library, 5' RACE was applied. Instrument on record: Illumina HiSeq 2500. A second PCR of 7 to 11 cycles was performed with a sample-barcoded 5' primer and a J-beta primer mix. A unique molecular identifier was introduced onto each TCR beta cDNA molecule by a template-switch 5' adaptor carrying 12 random nucleotides. Each sample yielded at least 2.5 million CDR3-containing paired-end reads. First-strand cDNA was synthesized from all RNA with the Mint cDNA synthesis kit, primed by a TRBC-specific oligonucleotide. Following uracil-DNA glycosylase treatment, a first 18-cycle PCR with universal primers M1SS and BC2_uni_R was performed on all cDNA. The study's own analysis went as follows. For normalization, 1 million high-quality reads, each with a distinct molecular identifier, were randomly selected from each sample. Reads with shared molecular identifiers were discarded instead of being binned into consensus sequences. CDR3 identification, clonotype clustering and error correction used MiTCR with a Q25 quality threshold and the strictest error-elimination algorithm. A nonparametric unseen species model with Euler transformation was used to estimate lower-bound total TCR beta diversity. TCRdb reworked the public reads: Q25 trimming with fastp, MiXCR clone assembly, productive beta chains retained. A single entry per CDR3 protein holds the most common genes and DNA from its merged rows. The V and J calls and clone size come from TCRdb's table, not from the authors' own analysis. In this sample the table shows approximately 800,000 distinct CDR3 sequences, more than 55% of which occur a single time. The ten top clones hold 25% to 30% of the sample.

The roughly 39 donors, aged roughly 6 to 100 years, were systemically healthy Caucasian individuals from Russia. Each donor gave about 9.7 milliliters of peripheral blood, drawn into EDTA-treated Vacutainer tubes. Ficoll-Paque density-gradient centrifugation was used to isolate PBMCs, with at least 6.5 million per sample. Total RNA, at least 6 micrograms per sample, was extracted from PBMCs with Trizol reagent. Naive CD45RAhigh/CD27high T cell percentages were measured by flow cytometry on a PBMC aliquot from every donor. Study-level results and caveats: Conclusive comparison of naive and antigen-experienced compartments was prevented by the profiling of bulk unsorted PBMCs. Observed TCR beta diversity per million T cells fell roughly linearly with age, and a significant reduction was already apparent by age around 40. Estimates of total diversity based on one million sequenced T cells were regarded as lower bounds and as underestimates. Compared with the aged group, more naive CD4+ T cells, fewer expanded clones and increased TCR diversity were shown by the long-lived group, suggesting age selection. The CMV infection status of donors was not known, potentially confounding age-related changes in expanded clonotypes. The percentage of naive T cells measured by flow cytometry correlated strongly with observed TCR beta diversity.

The sample taken for sequencing was blood. This clonotype was obtained from a man aged 35 to 55 in good health. The V gene is TRBV7-2 and the J gene is TRBJ2-3; TRBD2 might be the D gene, on 5 matching bases. The nucleotide sequence reads TGTGCCGGCGGACTGCCGGCGACAGATACGCAGTATTTT. It translates to CAGGLPATDTQYF.